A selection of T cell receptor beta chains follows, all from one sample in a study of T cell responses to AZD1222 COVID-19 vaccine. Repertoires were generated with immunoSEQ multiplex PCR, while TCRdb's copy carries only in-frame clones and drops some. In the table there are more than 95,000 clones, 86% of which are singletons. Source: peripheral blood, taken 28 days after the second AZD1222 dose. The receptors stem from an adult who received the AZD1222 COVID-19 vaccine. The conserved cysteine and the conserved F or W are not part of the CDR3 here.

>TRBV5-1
ASSLGGGDQETQY
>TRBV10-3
AISESSDQPQH
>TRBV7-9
ASSSPSGGAAQLYEQY
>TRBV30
AWSRPGGLAGVTQY
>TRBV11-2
ASSFRGLMGNTIY
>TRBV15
ATSMRSRETDTQY
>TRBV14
ASSLGGYNEQF
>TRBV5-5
ASSLGDRDYGYT
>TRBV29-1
SGGNTAEAF
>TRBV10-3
AISEGTEAF
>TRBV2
ASSDPTSGTRNEQF
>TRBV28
ASSSTGGSYGYT
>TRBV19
ASSVSRTTTDTQY
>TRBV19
ASSRAANTEAF
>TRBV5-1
ASSIVSGRSYNEQF
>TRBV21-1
ASSKVLVEAGGPVETQY
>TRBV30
AWGLGGQGWF
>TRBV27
ASSWARDTKNIQY
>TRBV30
AWVQGNYGYT
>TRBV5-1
ASSLERAGRQF
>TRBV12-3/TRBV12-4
ASSPRYGGQF
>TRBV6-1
ASSEGDSALYEQY
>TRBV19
ASSTTDRWGYGYT
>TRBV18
ASSPSQGNSGNTIY
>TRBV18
ASSPGIQETQY
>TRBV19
ASSTTGFNYGYT
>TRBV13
ASSLRQTQY
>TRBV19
ASSSQEHETQY
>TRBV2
ATASGSSYNEQF
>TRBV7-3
ASSSQENTEAF
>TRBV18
ASSPQGRLSSYNSPLH
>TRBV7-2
ASSLSTDRVVYGYT
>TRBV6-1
ASSEAIRTSGLGQPQH
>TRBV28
ASSVTSGIYNEQF
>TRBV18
ASSPGQDYEQY
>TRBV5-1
ASSLVSVVNTEAF
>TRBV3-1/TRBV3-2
ASSLPRQGVETQY
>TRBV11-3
ASSPDPQGGELF
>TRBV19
ATQGGPNEQF
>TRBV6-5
ASSDTSKETQY
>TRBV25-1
ASSELRFANTGELF
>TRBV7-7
ASSLGLAGVGVETQY
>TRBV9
ASSIQPGDEKLF
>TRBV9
ASSVGTSVDYGYT
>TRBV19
ASTPPWGQGTYEQY
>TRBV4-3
ASSPWTGDGTKNIQY
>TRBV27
ASSPGGGRAYNEQF
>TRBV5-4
ASSHPGPYNEQF
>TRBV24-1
ATSDPRGGGYT
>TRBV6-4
ASPPTGHEQY
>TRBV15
ATSDEEGFYGYT
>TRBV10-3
AISGGGAGQGEAF
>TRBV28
ASMKGTGRIYEQY